This record covers a single TCR beta chain. The conserved final phenylalanine or tryptophan is absent from the CDR3, which likely points to a read error. Co-extracting RNA and DNA was done with about 17-31 mg of unsorted bulk tissue as input. Separate regions, five per tumor, were sampled. This sample is part of a study of tumor-infiltrating lymphocytes in primary liver carcinoma. The authors made TCR beta cDNA from 500 ng total RNA with a constant-region primer. Three-round nested multiplex PCR performed with slightly modified ARM-PCR produced the TCR beta libraries. The opening two PCR rounds, approximately 10 cycles each, paired TRBV1-TRBV30 forward primers with a C-beta reverse primer. Each CDR3 protein gets one entry after TCRdb re-called the multiplex PCR reads with MiXCR. This repertoire shows tens of thousands of distinct CDR3 sequences, approximately 77% found once; its top ten account for less than 20%.

Trimming took 4 bases from V and 0 from J, leaving 7 bases between them. The germline V gene has CDR1 MGHRA and CDR2 YSYEKL. The CDR3 length is 14 residues. What was sequenced was liver tumor tissue from sampling region 1. Described subset: tumor region T1, superior pole. The rearrangement links TRBV4-1 to TRBJ1-3; D is ambiguous. The receptor was isolated from a man aged 40-49 years with primary liver carcinoma and hepatitis B virus infection. CDR3 nucleotide sequence: TGCGCCAGCAGCCGTGATAACTCTGGAAACACCATATATCTT. Translation: CASSRDNSGNTIYL.